These T cell receptor beta chains were read from a single sample in a study of blood T cell repertoires in COVID-19. Data came from immunoSEQ multiplex PCR; TCRdb stores just in-frame clones and leaves some out. This table has about 210,000 clones, about nine tenths appearing once. Sequencing was carried out using PBMCs or T cells enriched from blood (not recorded which). Receptor source: a man under 40 in a cohort exposed to, infected with or recovered from COVID-19 (not recorded which). Both conserved end residues are part of each CDR3. D genes are given only for firm matches. A clone size is listed for some rows: how often the clone was seen (once, few, many), or a class if it is expanded.

abundance	j_gene	d_gene	len	v_gene	CDR3nt	CDR3aa
-	TRBJ2-7	-	17	TRBV11-2	TGTGCCAGCAGCTATTCGCGGGGTACCCTGGAGGCCTACGAGCAGTACTTC	CASSYSRGTLEAYEQYF
-	TRBJ1-1	TRBD1	15	TRBV18	TGTGCCAGCTCACCGTTAACAGGGGGGAACACTGAAGCTTTCTTT	CASSPLTGGNTEAFF
-	TRBJ2-1	-	13	TRBV9	TGTGCCAGCAGCGTAGTCTCCAGCGGGTCGCAGTTCTTC	CASSVVSSGSQFF
-	TRBJ1-1	-	11	TRBV28	TGTGCCAGCAGTTTGGCCACTGAAGCTTTCTTT	CASSLATEAFF
-	TRBJ2-3	-	15	TRBV9	TGTGCCAGCAGCCATTATGGCGGGGGCACAGATACGCAGTATTTT	CASSHYGGGTDTQYF
few	TRBJ2-7	-	14	TRBV6-5	TGTGCCAGCAGTTCCGGACTCACTCAATTCGAGCAGTACTTC	CASSSGLTQFEQYF
-	TRBJ1-1	TRBD1	15	TRBV7-9	TGTGCCAGCAGCCCCGGACAGGGGACGAACACTGAAGCTTTCTTT	CASSPGQGTNTEAFF
-	TRBJ1-2	TRBD1	16	TRBV19	TGTGCCAGTAAGCCCTCTAGTAGGACAGGTGGCTATGGCTACACCTTC	CASKPSSRTGGYGYTF
-	TRBJ2-1	-	17	TRBV5-4	TGTGCCAGCAGCTTGGAAGTAGCGTCCTACTCCTACAATGAGCAGTTCTTC	CASSLEVASYSYNEQFF
few	TRBJ2-3	-	13	TRBV2	TGTGCCAGCAGGGCGGAGGACACAGATACGCAGTATTTT	CASRAEDTDTQYF
-	TRBJ1-3	-	17	TRBV15	TGTGCCACCAGCAGAGAGCTCAGCGAGCTCTCTGGAAACACCATATATTTT	CATSRELSELSGNTIYF
-	TRBJ1-2	TRBD1	18	TRBV9	TGTGCCAGCAGCGTAGGTGCGGGACAGGGAATCCGAAACTATGGCTACACCTTC	CASSVGAGQGIRNYGYTF
-	TRBJ1-5	TRBD1	16	TRBV18	TGTGCCAGCTCACCATACAGGGGCCTGGGCAATCAGCCCCAGCATTTT	CASSPYRGLGNQPQHF
-	TRBJ2-2	TRBD2	18	TRBV6-4	TGTGCCAGCAGTGACTCTTTTAGCGGGCGATCGAACACCGGGGAGCTGTTTTTT	CASSDSFSGRSNTGELFF
-	TRBJ2-1	-	14	TRBV6-5	TGTGCCAGCAGTTACTCTCCTGCTAACAATGAGCAGTTCTTC	CASSYSPANNEQFF
-	TRBJ1-2	-	12	TRBV27	TGTGCCAGCAGTTCAGGGTTGGTCGCCTACACCTTC	CASSSGLVAYTF
few	TRBJ2-2	TRBD2	15	TRBV6-6	TGTGCCAGCTCTCTAGCGGGAGTTAGGACCGGGGAGCTGTTTTTT	CASSLAGVRTGELFF
-	TRBJ2-5	-	14	TRBV7-2	TGTGCCAGCAGCTTGGCAGGGTCTCAAGAGACCCAGTACTTC	CASSLAGSQETQYF
-	TRBJ1-5	TRBD1	12	TRBV12-3/TRBV12-4	TGTGCCGGAGGACAGGGAAATCAGCCCCAGCATTTT	CAGGQGNQPQHF
once	TRBJ1-2	-	13	TRBV9	TGTGCCAGCAGCGTAGGAGAGGTCTTGAGCTACACCTTC	CASSVGEVLSYTF
-	TRBJ2-1	-	13	TRBV15	TGTGCCACCAGCACGGGACACGCGGTTGAGCAGTTCTTC	CATSTGHAVEQFF
-	TRBJ2-7	TRBD2	16	TRBV5-1	TGCGCCAGCAGCTTGGGGCCTGGGACTAGCGGCTACGAGCAGTACTTC	CASSLGPGTSGYEQYF
once	TRBJ2-7	TRBD2	17	TRBV28	TGTGCCAGCAGTTTTCCGCTCTCCGGGACTAGCGGTTACGAGCAGTACTTC	CASSFPLSGTSGYEQYF
-	TRBJ2-1	TRBD2	18	TRBV7-2	TGTGCCAGCAGCTTCGATTGGGGACTAGCGGGAGCGGGCAATGAGCAGTTCTTC	CASSFDWGLAGAGNEQFF
once	TRBJ1-6	-	13	TRBV6-5	TGTGCCAGCAGTTTTGAAGCCCATTCACCCCTCCACTTT	CASSFEAHSPLHF
-	TRBJ2-3	TRBD2	14	TRBV2	TGTGCCAGGGGATCGGGGGGAAGGACAGATACGCAGTATTTT	CARGSGGRTDTQYF
-	TRBJ1-6	-	15	TRBV28	TGTGCCAGCAGATCCTCAGGACAGAGAAATTCACCCCTCCACTTT	CASRSSGQRNSPLHF
-	TRBJ1-1	-	15	TRBV7-9	TGTGCCAGCAGCCCGCGGGGGGCAATGAACACTGAAGCTTTCTTT	CASSPRGAMNTEAFF
-	TRBJ2-1	TRBD2	14	TRBV6-2/TRBV6-3	TGTGCCAGCAGTTACTCCGGGACTAGCAGGGAGCAGTTCTTC	CASSYSGTSREQFF
-	TRBJ2-1	-	11	TRBV24-1	TGTGCCACCAGTGATTTGCTAGAGCAGTTCTTC	CATSDLLEQFF
-	TRBJ2-3	-	17	TRBV4-1	TGCGCCAGCAGCCAAGATGGACTCCTTGGTCCCACAGATACGCAGTATTTT	CASSQDGLLGPTDTQYF
-	TRBJ2-5	-	13	TRBV5-5	TGTGCCAGCAGCCATCCTACCTCAGAGACCCAGTACTTC	CASSHPTSETQYF
once	TRBJ1-4	-	16	TRBV4-2	TGTGCCAGCAGCCAAGATGGGCAGGCGGGGAATGAAAAACTGTTTTTT	CASSQDGQAGNEKLFF
-	TRBJ1-1	-	16	TRBV9	TGTGCCAGCAGCGTAGGGGGCAGTATCCCAAACACTGAAGCTTTCTTT	CASSVGGSIPNTEAFF
-	TRBJ1-1	-	14	TRBV27	TGTGCCAGCAGTTTAGGGACTTTGAACACTGAAGCTTTCTTT	CASSLGTLNTEAFF
-	TRBJ1-1	-	13	TRBV9	TGTGCCAGCAGCGTAACGCGTAACACTGAAGCTTTCTTT	CASSVTRNTEAFF
few	TRBJ1-3	TRBD1	16	TRBV9	TGTGCCAGCAGCCCGATACAGGGGCACTCTGGAAACACCATATATTTT	CASSPIQGHSGNTIYF
-	TRBJ1-3	-	13	TRBV9	TGTGCCAGCAGCGTACACGTTGTAGACACCATATATTTT	CASSVHVVDTIYF
-	TRBJ2-7	-	14	TRBV9	TGTGCCAGCAGCGTAGCGTCGGGAAACTACGAGCAGTACTTC	CASSVASGNYEQYF
-	TRBJ1-2	-	14	TRBV28	TGTGCCAGCAGTTTTAGAGGGAGTGGCTATGGCTACACCTTC	CASSFRGSGYGYTF
-	TRBJ1-5	-	13	TRBV28	TGTGCCAGCAGCCAATACAGGGATCAGCCCCAGCATTTT	CASSQYRDQPQHF
few	TRBJ1-4	-	14	TRBV7-9	TGTGCCAGCAGCCCCCAGCCGGGTCACGAAAAACTGTTTTTT	CASSPQPGHEKLFF
-	TRBJ2-3	TRBD2	17	TRBV7-8	TGTGCCAGCAGCTATCGCCAGACTCTAGCGGTGACAGATACGCAGTATTTT	CASSYRQTLAVTDTQYF
-	TRBJ2-7	-	13	TRBV5-6	TGTGCCAGCAGCTTGGCCCGGTCCTACGAGCAGTACTTC	CASSLARSYEQYF
-	TRBJ2-1	TRBD2	14	TRBV18	TGTGCCAGCTCACCACGGACTAGCCGGGTTGAGCAGTTCTTC	CASSPRTSRVEQFF
-	TRBJ2-7	-	15	TRBV18	TGTGCCAGCTCACCTCCGGGACTGAAACTCTACGAGCAGTACTTC	CASSPPGLKLYEQYF
-	TRBJ2-2	TRBD2	15	TRBV5-8	TGTGCCAGCAGCATACTAGCGGTCGGCACCGGGGAGCTGTTTTTT	CASSILAVGTGELFF
-	TRBJ1-3	TRBD1	15	TRBV27	TGTGCCAGCGGACCCCTGGGACAGTCAGGAAACACCATATATTTT	CASGPLGQSGNTIYF
few	TRBJ2-7	-	12	TRBV5-8	TGTGCCAGCAGCTTGATTATCTACGAGCAGTACTTC	CASSLIIYEQYF
-	TRBJ2-1	-	14	TRBV19	TGTGCCAGTAGTACCTCCCTCTCTAGCCCTGAGCAGTTCTTC	CASSTSLSSPEQFF
-	TRBJ2-1	TRBD2	13	TRBV19	TGTGCCAGTAGGCTAGCGGGAGGCAATGAGCAGTTCTTC	CASRLAGGNEQFF